This T cell receptor beta chain is from a study of shared clonotypes between healthy human individuals. Repertoires were generated with immunoSEQ multiplex PCR, while TCRdb's copy carries only in-frame clones and drops some. The profile covers about 2.4 million clones, with 93% appearing a single time and approximately 0.36% taken by the ten largest. CDR3 length: 15 amino acids. The V gene lost 6 bases and the J gene lost 5 bases, with 17 bases spanning the gap. CDR1 MNHEY and CDR2 SVGAGI come from the germline V gene. The chain recombines TRBV6-5 with TRBJ2-1; D perhaps matches TRBD1 (6 bases). The specimen was naive CD4+ T cells from PBMCs. The subset was: CD45RA+ positively selected. The clonotype originates from a man aged 18 to 30 in good health. Some clones in this sample may be carry-over from other donors' samples. Here the CDR3 DNA reads TGTGCCAGCAGATGGGGACATCGATTCGACAATGAGCAGTTCTTC. Translation: CASRWGHRFDNEQFF.